The 9 T cell receptor beta chains below come from one sample, sequenced in a study of T-cell reconstitution after alpha-beta-depleted transplantation in children. Preparing the TCRbeta library involved the use of unique molecular identifiers. TCRdb re-called the PCR reads with MiXCR, one entry per CDR3 protein. The profile shows some 290,000 distinct CDR3 sequences, approximately 23% of them singletons. The sequencing used PBMCs, mostly from graft donor cells, collected 180 days after TCRalphabeta/CD19-depleted stem cell transplant. Receptor source: a male patient between 5 and 17 years old who had a stem cell transplant for acute lymphoblastic leukemia, so the T cells may come from the graft donor.

This clonotype came up a few times. The chain has TRBV12-3 or TRBV12-4 and TRBJ2-1; D not resolved. The V end was cut by 3 bases, the J end by 4 bases, with 13 bases between. The length of the CDR3 is 15 residues. The CDR3 DNA follows: TGTGCCAGCAGTTTTGCTAGTATCGGGTACAATGAGCAGTTCTTC. Translating it yields CASSFASIGYNEQFF.

This clonotype was observed at least ten times. This chain joins TRBV13 and TRBJ2-7, with D hard to call. Trimming removed 5 bases at V and 1 base at J, with 9 bases between. The V gene's germline CDR1 is PRHDT and CDR2 FYEKMQ (reference sequence). The CDR3 has 13 residues. DNA for the CDR3: TGTGCCAGCAGCCCTCCGAGTTCCTACGAGCAGTACTTC. It encodes CASSPPSSYEQYF.

V and J are TRBV11-2 and TRBJ2-7; D uncertain. Deletions cut 3 bases from V and 4 bases from J, with 13 bases between. Germline V gene sequence: CDR1 SGHAT, CDR2 FQNNGV. This CDR3 contains 14 residues. The CDR3 DNA reads as TGTGCCAGCAGCTTTGGAGTAATAGTGTACGAGCAGTACTTC. Translation: CASSFGVIVYEQYF.

The V and J genes are TRBV10-3 and TRBJ2-3; 9 bases are shared with TRBD2. The germline CDR1 and CDR2 sequences are ENHRY and SYGVKD. The CDR3 loop spans 17 amino acids. Losses at the gene ends were 4 bases for V and 0 bases for J; bases not matched to a gene: 8. The CDR3 loop reads CAISGPFSGSSTDTQYF. CDR3 DNA: TGTGCCATCAGTGGACCCTTTAGCGGGAGCAGCACAGATACGCAGTATTTT.

This clonotype turned up a few times. V and J are TRBV24-1 and TRBJ2-3; D is perhaps TRBD1 (6 bases). Germline-derived CDR1 and CDR2 are KGHDR and SFDVKD. Trimming took off 4 bases at V and 6 bases at J, with 19 bases between the two ends. This CDR3 has 16 residues. The CDR3 here is CATSDPTGWGRDTQYF. The CDR3 region has the DNA TGTGCCACCAGTGACCCGACAGGATGGGGTCGGGATACGCAGTATTTT.

This clonotype was seen a few times. The rearrangement joins TRBV7-9 to TRBJ2-7; TRBD2 might be the D (6 bases). Germline-derived CDR1 and CDR2 are SEHNR and FQNEAQ (reference sequence). The CDR3 is 15 amino acids. V dropped 5 bases and J dropped 7 bases, with 21 bases sitting between them. The CDR3 coding sequence is TGTGCCAGCAGCCCAACGGGGTTCGCGGCGGGGGAGCAGTACTTC. This gives the protein CASSPTGFAAGEQYF.

This chain connects TRBV19 to TRBJ2-6; no clear D gene. The CDR3 has 13 residues. Germline values: CDR1 LNHDA, CDR2 SQIVND (reference sequence). Between the trimmed V and J ends, which lost 5 bases and 5 bases, there was a span of 7 bases. The CDR3 DNA reads as TGTGCCAGTAGTCCTAGTAGGGCCAACGTCCTGACTTTC. It yields the protein CASSPSRANVLTF.

The V and J genes are TRBV11-2 and TRBJ2-2, with TRBD2 matching over 10 bases. Germline trimming cut 6 bases from V and 2 bases from J; bases unmatched to any gene: 6. The CDR3 is made up of 16 amino acids. Germline values: CDR1 SGHAT, CDR2 FQNNGV. The DNA for the CDR3 is TGTGCCAGCAGACTAGGACTAGCGGTAAACACCGGGGAGCTGTTTTTT. It specifies CASRLGLAVNTGELFF.

The sample holds a few counts of this clonotype. The chain combines TRBV27 with TRBJ1-1; no reliable D call. The CDR3 totals 15 residues. The ends were cut back, 5 bases at V and 0 bases at J, with 13 bases in the middle. Germline CDR1 is MNHEY and CDR2 is SMNVEV (reference sequence). The CDR3 protein is CASSPAASMNTEAFF. CDR3 sequence (DNA): TGTGCCAGCAGTCCTGCCGCCTCTATGAACACTGAAGCTTTCTTT.